What follows is one T cell receptor beta chain and its context. Which antigen it targets is not known. Per-base qualities were not stored, and no clone one base away is much larger. This entry belongs to a study of cytomegalovirus exposure and HLA in healthy donors listed by TCRdb under 2017. In terms of the full investigation: In an earlier analysis of some 610 of the donors, 276 Gb of sequence data and some 100 million unique TCR beta sequences from 180 million or so T cells were reported. Roughly 300 gigabases of sequencing data and tens of millions of unique TCR sequences made up an early release that covered under 750 HLA-typed donors. The genetic ancestry cluster associated with self-reported Caucasian donors included 80% to 90% of the 350 to 500 genotyped donors. The aim of the study was to test whether cataloging public T cell receptors could identify signatures of past pathogen exposure. The study used immunosequencing to profile the T cell repertoires of several hundred subjects and linked those repertoires to cytomegalovirus serostatus. Along with the approximately 670-subject first cohort, a separate validation cohort of over a hundred different subjects was used. High-throughput TCR immunosequencing, statistical association of individual TCRs with disease status, and machine learning were combined to predict cytomegalovirus infection status. A later analysis re-examined previously published TCR beta repertoires from around 670 donors and added high-resolution HLA genotyping to investigate patterns of TCR occurrence. In the later analysis, no new phenotypic data were used to find candidate immune exposures; instead, reliance was placed on TCR beta sequences and their occurrence across donors. To decide whether each TCR beta V gene segment behaved as functional or pseudogenic, an earlier analysis of some 570 of the donors relied on high-throughput TCR beta sequencing. Donor age, sex, ethnicity and CMV serostatus were compiled alongside the repertoire data. Genome-wide SNP genotypes for about 65% of the 666 donors were used in a later genetic analysis, which treated that subset as a discovery cohort. Every discovery cohort repertoire had been produced on one sequencing platform. HLA typing included class I and class II loci at four-digit resolution. Typing coverage differed by locus: A, B, C, DRB1 and DQB1 were typed in roughly 629-640 donors, DQA1 in around 500, DPA1 in 606, and DPB1 in roughly 470. Because of strong linkage in the cohort, a few DR-DQ haplotypes were treated as single units for association and clustering. On average, roughly 200,000 unique TCR beta nucleotide sequences were sequenced per donor among 398 genotyped donors of the cohort, with roughly 18% of those sequences being non-productive.

Libraries were constructed by the immunoSEQ multiplex PCR assay. The multiplex PCR relied on a mix of 60 forward primers for TCR Vbeta segments and 13 reverse primers for TCR Jbeta segments. A multiplex PCR assay on genomic DNA amplified the CDR3 region of rearranged TCR beta genes. The amplified TCR beta libraries were sequenced on the Illumina HiSeq System as 87-base-pair reads. The original methods were these. Across the 700 or so repertoires, a later analysis counted about 81 million unique TCR beta chains, roughly 11 million of which were shared by at least two donors. Raw reads were error-corrected and collapsed into unique sequences by a nearest-neighbor algorithm in which closely related sequences were merged to remove PCR and sequencing errors. To assign V, D and J gene segments, CDR3 sequences were aligned to IMGT reference sequences. For a sequence to be retained, a match of at least six nucleotides to both a V gene segment and a J gene segment was required. A rearrangement counted as productive if the CDR3 had no stop codons and remained in frame with V and J, and every other rearrangement counted as non-productive. Following IMGT convention, CDR3 was defined as the stretch from the second conserved V-encoded cysteine to the conserved J-encoded phenylalanine. In an earlier analysis of some 550 of the donors, sequences lacking an unambiguous match to a single V gene segment were excluded. An earlier analysis of some 500 of the donors classified V segments as functional when productive rearrangements were above 56.7% and as segregating when the standard deviation between donors was above 5%. A statistical classification framework was built to diagnose cytomegalovirus status from the catalog of TCR beta chain sequences. A later analysis assigned V and J genes by comparing TCR nucleotide sequences with IMGT/GENE-DB human TR gene sequences. Using the TCRdist pipeline, a later analysis assigned CDR3 sequences along with most-parsimonious VDJ recombination scenarios. A later analysis defined each TCR beta chain by its CDR3 amino acid sequence plus V-gene family, and excluded reads lacking a unique V-gene family. A later analysis removed 500 to 600 highly shared, low-generation-probability nucleotide sequences to deal with suspected cross-contamination and a sequencing artifact. In a later analysis, a clonal expansion index for each public chain was calculated from normalized within-repertoire ranks of inferred template counts. Generation probabilities in a later analysis came from a VDJ recombination model fitted to out-of-frame rearrangements, and those results were checked against IGoR. Hypergeometric tests were used in a later analysis to score TCR-TCR, TCR-HLA and TCR-CMV co-occurrence, with a repertoire-size bias correction applied to the TCR pairs. In a later analysis, false discovery rates were estimated by permuting HLA or CMV assignments 20 times. In a later analysis, co-occurring TCRs were grouped using DBSCAN, and TCRdist sequence similarity was added for clustering within HLA-allele-positive subsets. Co-occurrence clustering excluded repertoires with fewer than 30,000 or more than 120,000 public chains, plus five with anomalous nucleotide sharing. This immuneACCESS table, as held by TCRdb, lists in-frame sequences with V and J called but not all clones. Of the missing ones, under half trace to an unresolved V gene in checked studies; the others have no known cause. The V and J calls and the clone size are those of that table, but D and trimming were determined from the DNA. Counted in this sample were around 150,000 clones; around 74% of them appeared once. In total, the top ten clones hold about 1.5% of the sample.

Summary of the overall study and its limitations: Only TCR beta chains were sequenced in this cohort, and the absence of alpha or paired-chain data limited detectable features. While some public TCRs were present in many individuals, most TCR sequences turned up only very rarely across donors. HLA typing was unavailable for some donors at each locus, so association tests used only the typed subset. Most CMV-associated TCR beta chains appeared to be HLA-restricted in a later analysis, and the HLA associations seemed to be driven largely by CMV exposure. Some IMGT-functional V segments, including TRBV6-2 and TRBV6-3, could not be distinguished by the 87-base-pair reads and were therefore excluded. Because counts were too low, roughly 17 rarely observed V segments, including chromosome 9 orphons, were left out of the earlier analysis of approximately 500 of the donors. When HLA alleles, especially DR and DQ, strongly co-occurred, TCR associations were difficult to assign to individual alleles. In a later analysis, the rate of TCR association differed among HLA loci, with DRB1 alleles having the most associated TCRs and HLA-C alleles having the fewest. Broadly in line with IMGT annotations, most TCR beta V segments showed up in productive rearrangements about 90% or about 30% of the time in an earlier analysis of several hundred of the donors. Specific HLA alleles were associated with 15,000 to 20,000 TCR beta sequences at a false discovery rate of 0.05 in a later analysis. According to a later genetic analysis, donors in an Asian-associated ancestry cluster had fewer N-insertions in productive TCRs than the approximately 650-donor mean. A further reported finding was that TCR beta sequences accurately predicted the HLA-A and HLA-B alleles for most subjects in the first cohort. Three of the identified cytomegalovirus-associated TCR beta chains were confirmed in vitro to be specific for cytomegalovirus antigens. CMV serostatus was the only immune exposure information available for the cohort. Several of the top co-occurrence clusters appeared to be linked to parvovirus B19, influenza, CMV and Epstein-Barr virus, according to a later analysis. Presence/absence analyses assumed roughly uniform sequencing depth across donors, an assumption that may not hold. In a later genetic analysis, a missense DCLRE1C variant was associated with V-gene and J-gene trimming of TCR beta chains, and the association was replicated in an independent cohort. The authors suggested that the approach could potentially be extended to other disease states and immunological phenotypes. In the study, around 160 TCR beta chains were listed as associated with cytomegalovirus. In both the original and validation cohorts, the classifier was reported to diagnose cytomegalovirus status with high specificity and sensitivity. Correlated functional status among segregating V segments might reflect linkage disequilibrium, but an unknown experimental factor could not be ruled out. The sequencing pipeline was judged likely to have produced a cluster of highly shared sequence variants as a technical artifact. In a later analysis, HLA-associated TCR beta chains showed more clonal expansion and lower generation probabilities than non-associated chains that were equally common.

The cohort was made up of about 670 healthy bone marrow donors. Cohort members were all nominally healthy when sampled, although unrecorded immune exposures were likely present. The donor tested CMV seronegative and was one of the 352 seronegative cohort members. Every donor gave a peripheral blood sample, and the peripheral blood mononuclear cells from that sample were used for TCR beta sequencing. The Qiagen DNeasy Blood Extraction Kit was used to extract genomic DNA from the blood cell samples. CDR1 and CDR2 are drawn from the germline V gene: SGHTS, YDEGEE. There are 15 amino acids in the CDR3, from cysteine to phenylalanine inclusive. The DNA shown is the 45-base CDR3, in frame from base 1. The germline V and J ends show losses of 0 bases and 7 bases respectively, and no gene match explains 7 bases of the junction.

Material for sequencing was PBMCs. The clonotype comes from a woman in her 30s in good health and CMV-seronegative. The sequence joins TRBV5-8 to TRBJ2-3; 8 bases in the junction line up with TRBD1. The DNA is TGTGCCAGCAGCTTGGTAGGACAGGGTCTTCATACGCAGTATTTT. Its coded protein is CASSLVGQGLHTQYF.